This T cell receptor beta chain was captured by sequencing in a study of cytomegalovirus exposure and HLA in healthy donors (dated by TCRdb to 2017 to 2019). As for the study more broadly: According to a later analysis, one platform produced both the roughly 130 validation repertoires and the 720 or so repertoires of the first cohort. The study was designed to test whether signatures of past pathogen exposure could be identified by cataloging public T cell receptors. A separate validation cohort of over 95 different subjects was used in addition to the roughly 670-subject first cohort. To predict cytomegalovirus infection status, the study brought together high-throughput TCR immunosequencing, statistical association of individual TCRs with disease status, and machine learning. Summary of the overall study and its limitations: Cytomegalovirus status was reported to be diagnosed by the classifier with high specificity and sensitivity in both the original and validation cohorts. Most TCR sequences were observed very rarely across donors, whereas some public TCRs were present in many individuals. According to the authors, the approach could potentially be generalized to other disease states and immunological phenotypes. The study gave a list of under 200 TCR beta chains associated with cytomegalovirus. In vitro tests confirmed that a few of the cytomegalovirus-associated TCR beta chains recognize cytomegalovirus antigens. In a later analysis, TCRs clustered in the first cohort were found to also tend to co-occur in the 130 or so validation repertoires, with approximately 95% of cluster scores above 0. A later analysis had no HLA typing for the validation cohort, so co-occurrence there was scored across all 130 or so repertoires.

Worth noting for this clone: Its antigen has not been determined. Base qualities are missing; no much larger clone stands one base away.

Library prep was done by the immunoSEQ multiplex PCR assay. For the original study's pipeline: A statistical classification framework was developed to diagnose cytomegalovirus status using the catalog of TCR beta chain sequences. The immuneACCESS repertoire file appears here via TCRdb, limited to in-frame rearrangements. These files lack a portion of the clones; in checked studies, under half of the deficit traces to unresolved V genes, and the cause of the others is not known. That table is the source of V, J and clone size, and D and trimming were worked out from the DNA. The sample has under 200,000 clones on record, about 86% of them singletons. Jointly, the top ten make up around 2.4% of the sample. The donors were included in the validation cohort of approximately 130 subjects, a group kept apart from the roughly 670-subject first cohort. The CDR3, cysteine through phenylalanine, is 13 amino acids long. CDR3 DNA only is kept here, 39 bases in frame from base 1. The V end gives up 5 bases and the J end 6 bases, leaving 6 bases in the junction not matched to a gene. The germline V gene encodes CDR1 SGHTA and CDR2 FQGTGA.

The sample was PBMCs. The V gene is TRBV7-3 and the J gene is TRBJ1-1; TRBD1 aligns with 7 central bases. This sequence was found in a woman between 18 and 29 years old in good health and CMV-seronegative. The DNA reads TGTGCCAGCAGCCCCAACAGGGGAGCTGAAGCTTTCTTT. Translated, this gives CASSPNRGAEAFF.